Listed here are 13 T cell receptor beta chains from one sample, sequenced in a study of blood T cell repertoires in COVID-19. Using immunoSEQ multiplex PCR, the repertoire was profiled, and TCRdb retains in-frame clones only, with some absent. Here the sample spans 120,000 to 150,000 clones, roughly 84% being singletons. The sequencing sample was made of PBMCs or T cells enriched from blood (not recorded which). These receptors came from a woman aged 45-60 years who had been exposed to COVID-19.

The gene calls are TRBV27 and TRBJ2-1; 8 bases map to TRBD1. There are 18 residues in the CDR3. Per the germline V gene, CDR1 is MNHEY and CDR2 is SMNVEV (reference sequence). Unmatched junction bases numbered 19, after V lost 6 bases and J lost 6 bases. The CDR3 nucleotides are TGTGCCAGCAGCTCAGGGGGCTTTGGCACTAGGTGGGTCAATGAGCAGTTCTTC. It is translated as CASSSGGFGTRWVNEQFF.

The V gene is TRBV5-6, the J gene TRBJ2-5, with unresolved D. Germline assignment: CDR1 SGHDT and CDR2 YYEEEE. The CDR3 has 13 residues. With 3 bases removed from V and 4 bases from J, the gap between germline ends came to 10 bases. The CDR3 DNA reads TGTGCCAGCAGCTCCCCATCGAGAGAGACCCAGTACTTC. It is translated as CASSSPSRETQYF.

By share, this clone counts as medium-sized. The chain recombines TRBV6-4 with TRBJ2-5; the match to TRBD2 covers 9 bases. After removal of 3 bases from V and 2 bases from J, the junction contained 4 bases not matched to a gene. Germline values: CDR1 MRHNA, CDR2 SNTAGT. The CDR3 has 15 residues. As DNA, the CDR3 is TGTGCCAGCAGTGAATACGCGGGGGGGCAAGAGACCCAGTACTTC. Translation gives CASSEYAGGQETQYF.

Many counts were recorded for this clone. The gene calls are TRBV6-2 or TRBV6-3 and TRBJ1-1; the D gene is possibly TRBD1 (6 bases). The V gene's germline CDR1 is MNHEY and CDR2 SVGEGT. Trimming removed 4 bases from V and 8 bases from J, with 17 bases in between. The CDR3 runs to 14 residues. CDR3 amino acids: CASSSQRGQLEAFF. Here the CDR3 DNA reads TGTGCCAGCAGTTCCCAACGAGGACAGTTGGAAGCTTTCTTT.

This clone was picked up a small number of times. The genes are TRBV11-2 and TRBJ2-7; TRBD2 matches 8 bases. This CDR3 is 15 amino acids long. Germline loops: CDR1 SGHAT, CDR2 FQNNGV. V lost 2 bases and J lost 2; bases outside the gene matches: 5. The chain's CDR3 is CASSLSTSDAYEQYF. As DNA, the CDR3 is TGTGCCAGCAGCTTATCGACTAGCGACGCCTACGAGCAGTACTTC.

The gene calls are TRBV9 and TRBJ2-1; D unresolved. With 4 bases removed from V and 0 bases from J, the gap between germline ends came to 11 bases. The CDR3 contains 15 residues. Germline values: CDR1 SGDLS, CDR2 YYNGEE. The CDR3 DNA reads TGTGCCAGCAGCATTAATGGGCTCTCCTACAATGAGCAGTTCTTC. Its translation is CASSINGLSYNEQFF.

This clone was observed a few times. This sequence joins TRBV5-1 and TRBJ2-7, with D tentatively TRBD1 (6 bases). The CDR3 extends over 15 amino acids. V was clipped by 0 bases and J by 0 bases, with 10 bases between them. Germline lookup yields CDR1 SGHRS and CDR2 YFSETQ. In nucleotides, the CDR3 is TGCGCCAGCAGCTTGGTAGACAGGCCCTCCTACGAGCAGTACTTC. Translated, it gives CASSLVDRPSYEQYF.

The sample holds a few counts of this clone. The CDR3 DNA reads TGTGCCAGCAGTTACGGGACTAGCGGGCCCTACGAGCAGTACTTC. It yields the protein CASSYGTSGPYEQYF. The V gene is TRBV6-2 or TRBV6-3, the J gene TRBJ2-7, with 12 bases identical to TRBD2. J was trimmed by 2 bases and V by 2 bases; bases with no gene match: 1. Germline values: CDR1 MNHEY, CDR2 SVGEGT. The CDR3 is made up of 15 amino acids.

V is TRBV30 and J is TRBJ2-4; 8 positions match TRBD2. Per germline, CDR1 GTSNPN and CDR2 SVGIG (reference sequence). Trimming removed 1 base from V and 4 bases from J; junction bases left unmatched: 9. This CDR3 contains 16 residues. The CDR3 reads CAWSGRGLVVKNIQYF. The CDR3 DNA reads as TGTGCCTGGAGTGGCCGGGGACTAGTAGTTAAAAACATTCAGTACTTC. The whole variable domain, filled in from reference TRBV30 and TRBJ2-4, reads SQTIHQWPATLVQPVGSPLSLECTVEGTSNPNLYWYRQAAGRGLQLLFYSVGIGQISSEVPQNLSASRPQDRQFILSSKKLLLSDSGFYLCAWSGRGLVVKNIQYFGAGTRLSVL.

V is TRBV20-1 and J is TRBJ2-5; D is possibly TRBD1 (6 bases). The germline V and J ends were trimmed by 6 bases and 5 bases, with 10 bases remaining between them. The CDR3 has 11 amino acids. CDR1 is DFQATT and CDR2 is SNEGSKA in the germline V gene (reference sequence). DNA for the CDR3: TGCAGTGCAGGGGGTGTGGAGACCCAGTACTTC. Translating it yields CSAGGVETQYF.

This chain joins TRBV13 and TRBJ1-4, with 9 nucleotides matching TRBD1. The CDR3 loop spans 16 amino acids. CDR1 and CDR2 from the germline V gene are PRHDT and FYEKMQ (reference sequence). The V gene end was trimmed by 2 bases and the J gene end by 5 bases; junction bases not matched to a gene: 6. The CDR3 reads CASSLRTGTGNEKLFF. The CDR3, as DNA: TGTGCCAGCAGCTTAAGGACCGGGACAGGGAATGAAAAACTGTTTTTT.

This clone was counted at least ten times. The chain carries TRBV5-4 and TRBJ1-6; no reliable D call. Trimming left V 6 bases short and J 0 bases short, with 10 bases between. The CDR3 contains 15 residues. Germline V gene lookup returns CDR1 SGHNT and CDR2 YYREEE (reference sequence). In nucleotides, the CDR3 is TGTGCCAGCACCTCGATGAGCTCCTATAATTCACCCCTCCACTTT. Residues: CASTSMSSYNSPLHF.

Comments on this clone: Other DNA sequences in the same sample also yield this CDR3. The chain is built from TRBV2 and TRBJ1-5, with D hard to call. The CDR3 extends over 15 amino acids. V lost 2 bases and J lost 4, with 12 bases in between. Germline V gene sequence: CDR1 SNHLY, CDR2 FYNNEI. The CDR3, as DNA: TGTGCCAGCAGTGAACCTGGACGGGGAAATCAGCCCCAGCATTTT. It yields the protein CASSEPGRGNQPQHF.